The 15 T cell receptor beta chains given below trace back to one sample, sequenced in a study of CD8+ T cells in alopecia areata. Reverse transcribed after extraction, RNA yielded cDNA as the sequencing template. Libraries were prepared by immunoSEQ multiplex PCR; TCRdb keeps only in-frame clonotypes and omits some of them. Found here are approximately 190,000 clones, more than 45% of them singletons; the top ten hold 5.5% to 6%. Treatment: oral pan-JAK inhibitor, 5-10 mg twice daily. Source: CD4+ T cells sorted from blood, taken at week 24, from a patient treated with tofacitinib. The origin of the receptors is a human donor with alopecia areata.

The J gene is TRBJ2-5, the V gene TRBV4-2; D might be TRBD1 or TRBD2, each matching 5 bases. The CDR3 extends over 12 amino acids. Germline V gives CDR1 LGHNA, CDR2 YNFKEQ. The V and J ends lost 5 bases and 10 bases respectively, with 14 bases between them. CDR3 coding DNA: TGTGCCAGCAGCTTTTTCGGTGGGGGCCAGTACTTC. Amino acid sequence: CASSFFGGGQYF.

The V and J genes are TRBV29-1 and TRBJ1-2; 10 nucleotides match TRBD1. Trimming took 3 bases from V and 8 from J; bases not matched to a gene: 9. Germline-derived CDR1 and CDR2 are SQVTM and ANQGSEA. The CDR3 sequence is 14 residues long. The CDR3 loop reads CSVERDRGSQGYTF. The DNA for the CDR3 is TGCAGCGTTGAGCGGGACAGGGGATCGCAGGGCTACACCTTC.

The chain recombines TRBV25-1 with TRBJ1-6; no clear D gene. The V gene lost 6 bases and the J gene lost 0 bases, with 6 bases spanning the gap. The CDR3 totals 14 residues. CDR1 and CDR2 (germline): MGHDK, SYGVNS. The CDR3 DNA sequence: TGTGCCAGCAGCGATAGCTCCTATAATTCACCCCTCCACTTT. Protein sequence: CASSDSSYNSPLHF.

The genes are TRBV30 and TRBJ2-3; D not resolved. V lost 1 base and J 5 bases, leaving 4 bases between the germline ends. This CDR3 is built from 11 residues. Per germline, CDR1 GTSNPN and CDR2 SVGIG (reference sequence). CDR3 DNA: TGTGCCTGGAGTGGCGGAGATACGCAGTATTTT. Translation gives CAWSGGDTQYF. The whole variable domain, filled in from reference TRBV30 and TRBJ2-3, reads SQTIHQWPATLVQPVGSPLSLECTVEGTSNPNLYWYRQAAGRGLQLLFYSVGIGQISSEVPQNLSASRPQDRQFILSSKKLLLSDSGFYLCAWSGGDTQYFGPGTRLTVL.

This clone was detected only a few times. The rearrangement links TRBV5-6 to TRBJ2-7; either TRBD1 or TRBD2 may supply D (5 bases each). This CDR3 is built from 14 residues. Germline-derived CDR1 and CDR2 are SGHDT and YYEEEE. V was shortened by 5 bases and J by 1 base, with 13 bases between the two germline ends. As DNA, the CDR3 is TGTGCCAGCAGTCCTAGAGGGGATTCCTACGAGCAGTACTTC. This translates into CASSPRGDSYEQYF.

Sample share makes this clone medium-sized. This chain joins TRBV30 and TRBJ2-3; 10 nucleotides align to TRBD1. Germline values: CDR1 GTSNPN, CDR2 SVGIG (reference sequence). The V segment lost 6 bases and the J segment 6 bases; nucleotides outside the gene matches: 6. The CDR3 runs 13 residues. DNA for the CDR3: TGTGCCTGCCGCGGGACAGGGGCCGATACGCAGTATTTT. Amino acids: CACRGTGADTQYF.

The chain uses TRBV11-3 and TRBJ2-2; 11 bases are a match to TRBD1. The CDR3 is made up of 16 amino acids. V was clipped by 4 bases and J by 5 bases; unmatched bases: 6. CDR1 and CDR2 from the germline V gene are SGHNT and YENEEA. Here the CDR3 DNA reads TGTGCCAGCAGCTCCCTCGGGACAGGGGGGACCGGGGAGCTGTTTTTT. Its protein is CASSSLGTGGTGELFF.

The rearrangement uses TRBV6-6 and TRBJ1-1; no clear D gene. Trimming removed 8 bases at V and 6 bases at J, with 16 bases between. Germline CDR1 reads MNHNY; CDR2 reads SVGAGI (reference sequence). The CDR3 is 13 amino acids. The CDR3 nucleotides read TGTGCCAGCCATACGTCCCACGCCCCTGAAGCTTTCTTT. Its translation is CASHTSHAPEAFF.

This chain connects TRBV4-3 to TRBJ2-1; TRBD2 aligns across 9 bases. The CDR3 is made up of 15 amino acids. Germline lookup yields CDR1 LGHNA and CDR2 YSLEER. J was trimmed by 11 bases and V by 0 bases; bases with no gene match: 8. The CDR3 coding sequence is TGCGCCAGCAGCCAAGATGGGGCTAGCGGGATGAAGCAGTTCTTC. It encodes CASSQDGASGMKQFF.

The rearrangement uses TRBV28 and TRBJ2-2; D is unclear. Per germline, CDR1 MDHEN and CDR2 SYDVKM. This CDR3 has 15 residues. V lost 4 bases and J lost 6, with 15 bases in between. The chain's CDR3 is CASSSYFDGSGELFF. The DNA of the CDR3 is TGTGCCAGCAGTTCCTACTTTGACGGTTCCGGGGAGCTGTTTTTT.

V is TRBV19 and J is TRBJ2-2; D is unresolved. The CDR3 runs 13 residues. Germline CDR1 LNHDA, CDR2 SQIVND (reference sequence). Trimming removed 5 bases from V and 1 base from J, with 5 bases in between. CDR3 amino acids: CASSSVNTGELFF. The CDR3 DNA reads TGTGCCAGTAGTTCGGTGAACACCGGGGAGCTGTTTTTT.

This clone has a handful of counts. The chain couples TRBV29-1 to TRBJ2-7, with D tentatively TRBD1 (10 bases). The CDR3 has 15 residues. Germline assignment: CDR1 SQVTM and CDR2 ANQGSEA. V was cut by 6 bases and J by 0 bases, with 18 bases left in between. CDR3 loop: CSVRGGQGFSYEQYF. The DNA of the CDR3 is TGCAGCGTGCGGGGGGGACAGGGGTTCTCCTACGAGCAGTACTTC.

This clone was picked up one time. The chain couples TRBV7-2 to TRBJ1-2; a weak D match, TRBD1 (6 bases). Trimming took off 1 base at V and 8 bases at J, with 17 bases between the two ends. Germline assignment: CDR1 SGHTA and CDR2 FQGNSA. The CDR3 has 15 residues. CDR3 loop: CASSLDQGTGRGYTF. Here the CDR3 DNA reads TGTGCCAGCAGCTTAGACCAGGGGACGGGTCGAGGCTACACCTTC.

Comments on this clone: Other DNA sequences within the sample encode an identical CDR3. The genes are TRBV30 and TRBJ1-5, with D possibly TRBD1 on 6 matching bases. The CDR3 sequence is 13 residues long. The V gene's germline CDR1 is GTSNPN and CDR2 SVGIG (reference sequence). V shed 1 base and J shed 3 bases, with 7 bases lying between them. This CDR3 reads CAWSAGANQPQHF. CDR3 in DNA: TGTGCCTGGAGTGCAGGGGCCAATCAGCCCCAGCATTTT.

This clone was picked up one time. This chain links TRBV2 with TRBJ2-4; TRBD1 aligns across 8 bases. The CDR3 extends over 12 amino acids. Losses at the gene ends were 8 bases for V and 6 bases for J; bases not matched to a gene: 3. CDR1 is SNHLY and CDR2 is FYNNEI in the germline V gene. The CDR3 sequence: CASDRGGNIQYF. CDR3 DNA sequence: TGTGCCAGCGACAGGGGAGGAAACATTCAGTACTTC.